The 8 T cell receptor beta chains in this list originate from one sample, sequenced in a study of blood T cells in healthy people across ages. The second PCR ran about 6 to 11 cycles with a sample-barcoded 5' primer and J-beta primers. A single record per CDR3 protein comes from TCRdb applying MiXCR to the 5' RACE reads. The sample holds 1,500,000 or so distinct CDR3 sequences; approximately 60% are singletons and the top ten take 5% to 7%. Sequenced material: blood. All receptors derive from a young man in good health.

This clonotype was seen a handful of times. The chain couples TRBV5-1 to TRBJ2-3; 8 bases fit TRBD1. V lost 4 bases, J lost 2 bases, and 3 bases stayed unmatched. This CDR3 contains 14 residues. The germline gives CDR1 SGHRS, CDR2 YFSETQ. The CDR3 DNA sequence: TGCGCCAGCAGCCAGACAGGGGTCACAGATACGCAGTATTTT. Translating gives CASSQTGVTDTQYF.

The chain couples TRBV27 to TRBJ1-6; a possible D gene is TRBD1 (5 bases). The V and J ends lost 6 bases and 7 bases respectively, with 16 bases between them. The CDR3 loop spans 15 amino acids. Per germline, CDR1 MNHEY and CDR2 SMNVEV (reference sequence). CDR3 nucleotide sequence: TGTGCCAGCAGGACTTTTGGGACGGTGAATTCACCCCTCCACTTT. Amino acids: CASRTFGTVNSPLHF.

This clonotype was detected only a few times. The genes are TRBV5-5 and TRBJ1-2; TRBD1 matches 7 bases. V trimming: 4 bases; J trimming: 8 bases; junction bases outside the gene matches: 11. CDR1 and CDR2 from the germline V gene are SGHKS and YYEKEE (reference sequence). The CDR3 length is 14 residues. CDR3 nucleotides: TGTGCCAGCAGCCAACGGACAGGATCTATGGGCTACACCTTC. It translates to CASSQRTGSMGYTF.

This clonotype came up a few times. DNA for the CDR3: TGTGCCAGCAGTATACAAGCGCGAGCCCATGGCTACACCTTC. Protein product: CASSIQARAHGYTF. The gene calls are TRBV2 and TRBJ1-2; D gene uncertain. This CDR3 is built from 14 residues. Per the germline V gene, CDR1 is SNHLY and CDR2 is FYNNEI. The ends were cut back, 5 bases at V and 6 bases at J, with 16 bases in the middle.

This clonotype was counted once. The V gene is TRBV2, the J gene TRBJ2-1; D remains unclear. CDR3 length equals 16 residues. Trimming removed 6 bases from V and 0 bases from J, with 15 bases in between. The germline V gene has CDR1 SNHLY and CDR2 FYNNEI. CDR3 nucleotides: TGTGCCAGCAGATCAAGGGCCTCAAGCTCCTACAATGAGCAGTTCTTC. Its translation is CASRSRASSSYNEQFF.

This chain connects TRBV5-1 to TRBJ2-1; 10 nucleotides line up with TRBD2. Germline CDR1 reads SGHRS; CDR2 reads YFSETQ. After removal of 2 bases from V and 4 bases from J, the junction contained 12 bases not matched to a gene. The CDR3 runs to 18 residues. CDR3 bases: TGCGCCAGCAGCTTCGGACTAGCGGACCCAGGGAGATACAATGAGCAGTTCTTC. Encoded protein: CASSFGLADPGRYNEQFF.

In this sample, this clonotype turned up once. DNA for the CDR3: TGTGGCGTCGAAGGAGTGGGCAGGGAAAAACTGTTTTTT. Protein sequence: CGVEGVGREKLFF. V is TRBV28 and J is TRBJ1-4; D call uncertain. Germline V CDR1 and CDR2: MDHEN, SYDVKM. CDR3 length: 13 residues.

The chain couples TRBV27 to TRBJ2-7; D may be TRBD1 (6 bases). The V gene's germline CDR1 is MNHEY and CDR2 SMNVEV (reference sequence). The CDR3 is 15 amino acids. V lost 6 bases to trimming and J lost 0 bases, with 15 bases between them. The CDR3 bases are TGTGCCAGCAGAGCAGGGGCTGCTAGCTCCTACGAGCAGTACTTC. Translating it yields CASRAGAASSYEQYF.